Listed below are T cell receptor beta chains from one sample, sequenced in a study of PD-1 blockade in classical Hodgkin lymphoma. Some clones are missing from TCRdb's copy, which holds only in-frame ones; the method was immunoSEQ multiplex PCR. The data contain more than 95,000 clones, roughly nine tenths of them seen just once; the ten biggest clones take up about 20%. Here the sequenced sample was peripheral blood mononuclear cells (PBMCs), taken before the fourth cycle of nivolumab. The receptors stem from a human donor with classical Hodgkin lymphoma. Both conserved end residues are part of each CDR3. D genes are given only for firm matches. Clone size, where shown, is once, few, many, or a class for clones that have expanded.

v_gene: TRBV19
j_gene: TRBJ1-1
abundance: .
d_gene: .
CDR3nt: TGTGCCAGTAGTATCGGGCGGGGGATGAACACTGAAGCTTTCTTT
CDR3aa: CASSIGRGMNTEAFF

v_gene: TRBV27
j_gene: TRBJ1-5
abundance: .
d_gene: .
CDR3nt: TGTGCCAGCAGCCCATACGCAGGCCAACCCCAGCATTTT
CDR3aa: CASSPYAGQPQHF

v_gene: TRBV5-8
j_gene: TRBJ1-5
abundance: .
d_gene: .
CDR3nt: TGTGCCAGCAGCTTGAGGGGGGGGCCCCAGCATTTT
CDR3aa: CASSLRGGPQHF

v_gene: TRBV25-1
j_gene: TRBJ2-7
abundance: .
d_gene: TRBD2
CDR3nt: TGTGCCAGCAGCCCGGACGTAGCGGGTCCCCCCTACGAGCAGTACTTC
CDR3aa: CASSPDVAGPPYEQYF

v_gene: TRBV5-1
j_gene: TRBJ2-7
abundance: .
d_gene: TRBD1
CDR3nt: TGCGCCAGCAGCGTTACCGGGACAGACTACGAGCAGTACTTC
CDR3aa: CASSVTGTDYEQYF

v_gene: TRBV6-5
j_gene: TRBJ2-7
abundance: .
d_gene: TRBD2
CDR3nt: TGTGCCAGCAGTTCCCGGGACTATGGTTACGAGCAGTACTTC
CDR3aa: CASSSRDYGYEQYF

v_gene: TRBV28
j_gene: TRBJ2-7
abundance: few
d_gene: TRBD1
CDR3nt: TGTGCCAGCAGCATACAGGGGTACGAGCAGTACTTC
CDR3aa: CASSIQGYEQYF

v_gene: TRBV5-1
j_gene: TRBJ1-4
abundance: few
d_gene: .
CDR3nt: TGCGCCAGCAGCACAGGGACTAATGAAAAACTGTTTTTT
CDR3aa: CASSTGTNEKLFF

v_gene: TRBV6-5
j_gene: TRBJ2-7
abundance: .
d_gene: .
CDR3nt: TGTGCCAGCAGTTCCACCGAGGTCTACGAGCAGTACTTC
CDR3aa: CASSSTEVYEQYF

v_gene: TRBV5-1
j_gene: TRBJ2-1
abundance: .
d_gene: .
CDR3nt: TGCGCCAGCAGCTTGGAAATTGGGGGCGAGCAGTTCTTC
CDR3aa: CASSLEIGGEQFF

v_gene: TRBV5-4
j_gene: TRBJ2-3
abundance: .
d_gene: TRBD1
CDR3nt: TGTGCCAGCAGCTCCGGGACAGGGACGGCAGATACGCAGTATTTT
CDR3aa: CASSSGTGTADTQYF

v_gene: TRBV7-9
j_gene: TRBJ2-3
abundance: .
d_gene: .
CDR3nt: TGTGCCAGCAGCTTCGGTGGCTCCGACACAGATACGCAGTATTTT
CDR3aa: CASSFGGSDTDTQYF

v_gene: TRBV10-3
j_gene: TRBJ1-3
abundance: .
d_gene: .
CDR3nt: TGTGCCATCAGTGCAGACTCTGGAAACACCATATATTTT
CDR3aa: CAISADSGNTIYF

v_gene: TRBV2
j_gene: TRBJ1-2
abundance: .
d_gene: .
CDR3nt: TGTGCCAGCAGCGGGGCGGGATCGCGTGGCTACACCTTC
CDR3aa: CASSGAGSRGYTF

v_gene: TRBV27
j_gene: TRBJ1-3
abundance: .
d_gene: .
CDR3nt: TGTGCCAGCAGTTTAGGCAGGGGTGACACCATATATTTT
CDR3aa: CASSLGRGDTIYF

v_gene: TRBV19
j_gene: TRBJ2-2
abundance: .
d_gene: TRBD1
CDR3nt: TGTGCCAGTAGTACAACCGGGACAGGGGGCCCCGGGGAGCTGTTTTTT
CDR3aa: CASSTTGTGGPGELFF

v_gene: TRBV28
j_gene: TRBJ2-1
abundance: .
d_gene: .
CDR3nt: TGTGCCAGCAGGGATCGGCAGCTACTAGGCAATGAGCAGTTCTTC
CDR3aa: CASRDRQLLGNEQFF

v_gene: TRBV27
j_gene: TRBJ2-2
abundance: .
d_gene: TRBD2
CDR3nt: TGTGCCAGCAGTCAGACTAGCGTGATCACCGGGGAGCTGTTTTTT
CDR3aa: CASSQTSVITGELFF

v_gene: TRBV7-2
j_gene: TRBJ2-1
abundance: .
d_gene: TRBD2
CDR3nt: TGTGCCAGCAGCTCCACTAGCGGTAATTACAATGAGCAGTTCTTC
CDR3aa: CASSSTSGNYNEQFF

v_gene: TRBV2
j_gene: TRBJ1-5
abundance: .
d_gene: .
CDR3nt: TGTGCCAGCAGCGACTGGGGAAGCCAGCCCCAGCATTTT
CDR3aa: CASSDWGSQPQHF

v_gene: TRBV11-2
j_gene: TRBJ2-7
abundance: .
d_gene: .
CDR3nt: TGTGCCAGCAGCTTAGATATGCCTTCCGAGCAGTACTTC
CDR3aa: CASSLDMPSEQYF

v_gene: TRBV29-1
j_gene: TRBJ1-2
abundance: .
d_gene: TRBD1
CDR3nt: TGCAGCGTCGACCCGCCATTCAGAACGTTCACAGGGGGTGGCTACACCTTC
CDR3aa: CSVDPPFRTFTGGGYTF

v_gene: TRBV27
j_gene: TRBJ1-4
abundance: .
d_gene: .
CDR3nt: TGTGCCAGCAGTTTGGCCAGGGATGAAAAACTGTTTTTT
CDR3aa: CASSLARDEKLFF

v_gene: TRBV6-5
j_gene: TRBJ2-1
abundance: .
d_gene: TRBD1
CDR3nt: TGTGCCAGCAGTTATATGGGACAGGGGATCAATGAGCAGTTCTTC
CDR3aa: CASSYMGQGINEQFF

v_gene: TRBV5-4
j_gene: TRBJ2-5
abundance: .
d_gene: TRBD2
CDR3nt: TGTGCCAGCAGCTTGGCCGGGAGGGTGGAGACCCAGTACTTC
CDR3aa: CASSLAGRVETQYF

v_gene: TRBV30
j_gene: TRBJ1-1
abundance: .
d_gene: .
CDR3nt: TGTGCCTGGACGGACAGCTACACTGAAGCTTTCTTT
CDR3aa: CAWTDSYTEAFF

v_gene: TRBV4-1
j_gene: TRBJ2-2
abundance: few
d_gene: .
CDR3nt: TGCGCCAGTCACGACGGGAACACCGGGGAGCTGTTTTTT
CDR3aa: CASHDGNTGELFF

v_gene: TRBV19
j_gene: TRBJ1-5
abundance: few
d_gene: .
CDR3nt: TGTGCCAGTAGTATAATTCAGAGGGGCAATCAGCCCCAGCATTTT
CDR3aa: CASSIIQRGNQPQHF

v_gene: TRBV10-1
j_gene: TRBJ2-1
abundance: .
d_gene: TRBD2
CDR3nt: TGCGCCAGCAGTGAGTCGAGAAGAAGTGGACTAGCGGGAGGGCCCAGATCCTACAATGAGCAGTTCTTC
CDR3aa: CASSESRRSGLAGGPRSYNEQFF

v_gene: TRBV28
j_gene: TRBJ2-7
abundance: .
d_gene: TRBD2
CDR3nt: TGTGCCAGCATTGGAGCTCCTAGCGGGAGGGCACGCTCCTACGAGCAGTACTTC
CDR3aa: CASIGAPSGRARSYEQYF

v_gene: TRBV4-3
j_gene: TRBJ2-2
abundance: .
d_gene: TRBD1
CDR3nt: TGCGCCAGCAGCCAAGAACAGGGGATGGGCGGGGAGCTGTTTTTT
CDR3aa: CASSQEQGMGGELFF

v_gene: TRBV5-3
j_gene: TRBJ1-3
abundance: .
d_gene: .
CDR3nt: TGTGCCAGAAGTTCCACAGGGAGTAACTCTGGAAACACCATATATTTT
CDR3aa: CARSSTGSNSGNTIYF

v_gene: TRBV4-3
j_gene: TRBJ2-7
abundance: .
d_gene: .
CDR3nt: TGCGCCAGCAGCCAAGAACAGTACGGGCGGGCATCCTACGAGCAGTACTTC
CDR3aa: CASSQEQYGRASYEQYF

v_gene: TRBV19
j_gene: TRBJ1-1
abundance: .
d_gene: .
CDR3nt: TGTGCCAGTAGTATGAGCCGGGACACTGAAGCTTTCTTT
CDR3aa: CASSMSRDTEAFF

v_gene: TRBV7-2
j_gene: TRBJ2-2
abundance: .
d_gene: .
CDR3nt: TGTGCCAGCAGCCTAGGGTCTTCGGGGACCGGGGAGCTGTTTTTT
CDR3aa: CASSLGSSGTGELFF

v_gene: TRBV19
j_gene: TRBJ1-2
abundance: .
d_gene: TRBD1
CDR3nt: TGTGCCAGTAGTGGACAGGGATATAGGGGCTACACCTTC
CDR3aa: CASSGQGYRGYTF

v_gene: TRBV2
j_gene: TRBJ1-1
abundance: .
d_gene: TRBD1
CDR3nt: TGTGCCAGCAGTCATCTGACAGGGGGGGATACTGAAGCTTTCTTT
CDR3aa: CASSHLTGGDTEAFF

v_gene: TRBV2
j_gene: TRBJ1-5
abundance: few
d_gene: .
CDR3nt: TGTGCCAGCAGTCGGGATGGCCCGGGGCAGCCCCAGCATTTT
CDR3aa: CASSRDGPGQPQHF

v_gene: TRBV5-1
j_gene: TRBJ2-2
abundance: .
d_gene: TRBD2
CDR3nt: TGCGCCAGCAGCTTGGCGGCCGCTAGCGGGAGATGGACCGGGGAGCTGTTTTTT
CDR3aa: CASSLAAASGRWTGELFF

v_gene: TRBV30
j_gene: TRBJ1-2
abundance: few
d_gene: .
CDR3nt: TGTGCCTGGAACAGGGAGAATGGCTACACCTTC
CDR3aa: CAWNRENGYTF

v_gene: TRBV7-2
j_gene: TRBJ1-5
abundance: .
d_gene: TRBD1
CDR3nt: TGTGCCAGCACCCTACAGGGGAATAGCAATCAGCCCCAGCATTTT
CDR3aa: CASTLQGNSNQPQHF